This record concerns one TCR beta chain sequence. This sample is part of a study of shared clonotypes between healthy human individuals. The CDR3 extends over 13 amino acids. Germline V gene sequence: CDR1 MGHDK, CDR2 SYGVNS. The V end lost 4 bases, the J end lost 2 bases, and 9 bases lay between the germline ends. Produced via immunoSEQ multiplex PCR; TCRdb's table is partial and in-frame only. The sample has over 1.4 million clones, roughly 95% seen once. The source is a man aged 25-45 years in good health. Input material: naive CD4+ T cells sorted from blood. Subset here: CD45RA+ positively selected. V gene TRBV25-1 combines with J gene TRBJ2-7; no firm D call. CDR3 residues: CASSVAGAYEQYF. The CDR3 nucleotides are TGTGCCAGCAGTGTAGCAGGCGCCTACGAGCAGTACTTC.